This record concerns one TCR beta chain sequence. Antigen: not known. The CDR3 length is 16 residues. Trimming left V 4 bases short and J 0 bases short, with 14 bases between. This record belongs to a study of cytomegalovirus exposure and HLA in healthy donors. The PCR made use of 60 Vbeta and 13 Jbeta primers. The method was immunoSEQ multiplex PCR; TCRdb's version includes in-frame clones alone and lacks a portion of them. The listing contains about 160,000 clones. Study-level findings and limits: Most observed TCR sequences were rare, whereas some public TCRs were detected in many donors.

The chain couples TRBV23-1 to TRBJ2-3; D gene unclear. TRBV23-1 is sorted into the ORF group, with uncertain function. The material sequenced was PBMCs. The sequence came from a man younger than 45 in good health and CMV-seronegative. The CDR3 region has the DNA TGCGCCAGCAGTCCCCCCCGACTCTGTAGCACAGATACGCAGTATTTT. This translates into CASSPPRLCSTDTQYF.